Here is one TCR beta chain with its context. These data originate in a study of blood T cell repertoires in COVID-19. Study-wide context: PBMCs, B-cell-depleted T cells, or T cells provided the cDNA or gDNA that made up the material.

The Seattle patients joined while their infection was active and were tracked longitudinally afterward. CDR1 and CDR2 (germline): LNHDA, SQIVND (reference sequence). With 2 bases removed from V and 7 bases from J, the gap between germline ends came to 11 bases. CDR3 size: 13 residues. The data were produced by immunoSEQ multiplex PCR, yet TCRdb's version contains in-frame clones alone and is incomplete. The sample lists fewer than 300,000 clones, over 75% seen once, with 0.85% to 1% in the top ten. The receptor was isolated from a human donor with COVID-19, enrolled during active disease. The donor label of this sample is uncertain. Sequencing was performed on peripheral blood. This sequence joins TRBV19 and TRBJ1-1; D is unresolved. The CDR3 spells CASSIRAAYEAFF. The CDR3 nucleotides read TGTGCCAGTAGTATACGAGCGGCATATGAAGCTTTCTTT.